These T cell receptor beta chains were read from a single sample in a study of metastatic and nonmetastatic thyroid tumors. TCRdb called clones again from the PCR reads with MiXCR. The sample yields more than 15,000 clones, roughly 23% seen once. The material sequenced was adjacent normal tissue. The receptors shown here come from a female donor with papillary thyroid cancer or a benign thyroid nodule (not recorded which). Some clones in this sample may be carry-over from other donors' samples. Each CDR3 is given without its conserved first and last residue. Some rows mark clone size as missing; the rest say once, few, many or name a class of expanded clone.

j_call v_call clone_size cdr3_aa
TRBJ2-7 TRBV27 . ASSSQGPYEQY
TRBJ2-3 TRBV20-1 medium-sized SARPQDTQY
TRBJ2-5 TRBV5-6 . ASRIRGAGETQY
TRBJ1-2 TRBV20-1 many SARQGAGYGYT
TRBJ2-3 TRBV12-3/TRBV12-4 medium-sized ASSYGLGNTQY
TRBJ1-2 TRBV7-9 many ASSVSGEGGYT
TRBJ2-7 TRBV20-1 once GPTSYEQY
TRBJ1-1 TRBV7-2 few ASEQRLGATTEAF
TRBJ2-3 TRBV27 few ASFAGASDTQY
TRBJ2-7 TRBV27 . ASSRTSSAYEQY
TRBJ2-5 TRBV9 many ASSPLGGGRETQY
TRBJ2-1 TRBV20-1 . SARAPTAYSSYNEQF
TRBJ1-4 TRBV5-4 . ASSEDLGASYNEKLF
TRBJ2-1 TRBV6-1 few ASSPSWTGRRNEQF
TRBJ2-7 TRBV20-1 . SASTGRGYEQY
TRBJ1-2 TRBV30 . AWSVTGGGGYT
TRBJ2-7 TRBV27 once ASSWGGGPGEQY
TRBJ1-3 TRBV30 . AWWALGRGQGNTIY
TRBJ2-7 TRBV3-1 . TSSRLAGDYEQY
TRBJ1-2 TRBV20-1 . SARDVAGANYGYT
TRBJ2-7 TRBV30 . AYGTTGFEQY
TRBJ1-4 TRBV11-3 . ASSLGTGGTNEKLF
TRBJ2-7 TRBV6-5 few ASSYTVAYEQY
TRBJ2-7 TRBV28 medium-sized ASSVPDRGGYEQY
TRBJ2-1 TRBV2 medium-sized ATKGAGPYNEQF
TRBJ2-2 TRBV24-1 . ATSDHGTGPGELF
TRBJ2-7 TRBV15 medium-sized ATSRPGQGFDEQY
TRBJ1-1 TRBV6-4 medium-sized ASSSGGWDTEAF
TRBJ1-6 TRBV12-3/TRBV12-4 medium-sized ASSPFGTQDNSPLH
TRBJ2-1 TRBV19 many ASSMGRHGEQF
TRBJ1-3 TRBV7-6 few ASSSTGERNTIY